The source of this T cell receptor (beta chain) is a study of cytomegalovirus exposure and HLA in healthy donors. Study results and limitations: An analysis done earlier found most TCR beta V segments productive about 90% or about 30% of the time. Later, an analysis showed that TCR beta chains associated with HLA were more clonally expanded than others that were equally common.

From germline, CDR1 is SQVTM and CDR2 ANQGSEA. CDR3 length: 11 residues. V lost 4 bases and J 3 bases, leaving 6 bases between the germline ends. It was with 60 Vbeta and 13 Jbeta primers that the PCR ran. Authors' processing steps: It was a later analysis that counted about 80 million unique TCR beta chains, of which roughly 10 million were shared. Generated by immunoSEQ multiplex PCR, the TCRdb table keeps only in-frame clones and is missing some. That table supplies the V and J calls and clone size; D and trimming were determined from the DNA. This sample carries about 94,000 clones, approximately 80% of them seen once, and the ten largest clones take under 13%. In regard to this clone: The target antigen is unknown.

The clonotype comes from a human donor in good health. The chain has TRBV29-1 and TRBJ2-5; D gene unclear. Input material: PBMCs. The CDR3 here is CSVAREETQYF. In DNA, the CDR3 is TGCAGCGTTGCCCGAGAAGAGACCCAGTACTTC.